This T cell receptor (beta chain) was identified in a study of blood T cell repertoires in COVID-19. Measured with immunoSEQ multiplex PCR; TCRdb has only the in-frame clones, and not every one. Among some 150,000 clones listed, about 83% were seen once. In germline, CDR1 is KGHDR, CDR2 SFDVKD. Deletions cut 3 bases from V and 7 bases from J, with 11 bases between. The CDR3 is 14 residues long. Material for sequencing was peripheral blood. The rearrangement joins TRBV24-1 to TRBJ2-2; possible D gene TRBD2, 6 bases. This clonotype originated in a woman aged 55-69 years with COVID-19, enrolled during active disease. For the CDR3, the DNA is TGTGCCACCAGTGATCCTAGCGTTGGCGGGGAGCTGTTTTTT. This gives the protein CATSDPSVGGELFF.